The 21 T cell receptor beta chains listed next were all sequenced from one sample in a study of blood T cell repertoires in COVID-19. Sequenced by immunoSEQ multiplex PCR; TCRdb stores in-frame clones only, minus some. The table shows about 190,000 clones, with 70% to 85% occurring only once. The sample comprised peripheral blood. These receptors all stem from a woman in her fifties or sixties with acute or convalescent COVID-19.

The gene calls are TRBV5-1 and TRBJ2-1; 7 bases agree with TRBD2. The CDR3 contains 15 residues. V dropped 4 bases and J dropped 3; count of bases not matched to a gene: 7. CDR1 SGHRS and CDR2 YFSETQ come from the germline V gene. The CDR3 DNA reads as TGCGCCAGCAGCCTAGCGGATAGCGGCTACAATGAGCAGTTCTTC. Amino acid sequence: CASSLADSGYNEQFF.

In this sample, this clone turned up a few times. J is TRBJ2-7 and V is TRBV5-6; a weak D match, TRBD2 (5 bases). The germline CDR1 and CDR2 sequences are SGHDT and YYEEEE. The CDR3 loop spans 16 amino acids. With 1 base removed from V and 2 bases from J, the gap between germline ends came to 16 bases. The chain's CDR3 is CASSLYIEWRAYEQYF. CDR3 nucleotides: TGTGCCAGCAGCTTGTATATCGAGTGGCGGGCCTACGAGCAGTACTTC.

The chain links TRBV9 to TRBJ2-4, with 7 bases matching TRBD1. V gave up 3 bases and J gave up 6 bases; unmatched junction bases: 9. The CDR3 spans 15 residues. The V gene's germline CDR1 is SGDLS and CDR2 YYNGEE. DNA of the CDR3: TGTGCCAGCAGCGCGACAGGGTTCTCGGGAAACATTCAGTACTTC. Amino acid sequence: CASSATGFSGNIQYF.

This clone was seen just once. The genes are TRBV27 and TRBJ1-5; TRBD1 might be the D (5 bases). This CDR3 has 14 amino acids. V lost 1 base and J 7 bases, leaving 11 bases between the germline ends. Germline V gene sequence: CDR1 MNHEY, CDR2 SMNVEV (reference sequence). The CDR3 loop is CASSLWGNEQPQHF. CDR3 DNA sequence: TGTGCCAGCAGTTTATGGGGCAACGAGCAGCCCCAGCATTTT.

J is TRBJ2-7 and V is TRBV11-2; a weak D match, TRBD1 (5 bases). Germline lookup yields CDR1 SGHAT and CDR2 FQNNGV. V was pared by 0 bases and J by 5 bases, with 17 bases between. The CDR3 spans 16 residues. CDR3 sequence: CASSLEISGHAHEQYF. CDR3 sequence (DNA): TGTGCCAGCAGCTTAGAAATTTCCGGACATGCCCACGAGCAGTACTTC.

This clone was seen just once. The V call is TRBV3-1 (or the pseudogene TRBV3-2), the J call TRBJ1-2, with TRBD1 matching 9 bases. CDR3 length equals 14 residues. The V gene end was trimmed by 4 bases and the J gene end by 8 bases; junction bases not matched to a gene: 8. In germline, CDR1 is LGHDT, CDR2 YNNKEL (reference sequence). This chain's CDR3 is CASSLGTGWFGYTF. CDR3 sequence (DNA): TGTGCCAGCAGCCTAGGGACAGGGTGGTTCGGCTACACCTTC.

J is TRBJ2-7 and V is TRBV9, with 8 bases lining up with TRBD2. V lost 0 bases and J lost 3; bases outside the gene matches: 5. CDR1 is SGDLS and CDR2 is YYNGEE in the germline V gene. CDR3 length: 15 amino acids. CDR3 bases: TGTGCCAGCAGCGTAGACGGGACTAGAGGCTACGAGCAGTACTTC. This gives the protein CASSVDGTRGYEQYF.

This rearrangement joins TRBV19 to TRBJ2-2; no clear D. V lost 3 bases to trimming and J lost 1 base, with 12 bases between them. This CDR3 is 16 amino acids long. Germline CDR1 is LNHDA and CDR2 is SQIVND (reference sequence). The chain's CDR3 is CASSIQQALNTGELFF. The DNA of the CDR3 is TGTGCCAGTAGTATCCAGCAGGCCCTGAACACCGGGGAGCTGTTTTTT.

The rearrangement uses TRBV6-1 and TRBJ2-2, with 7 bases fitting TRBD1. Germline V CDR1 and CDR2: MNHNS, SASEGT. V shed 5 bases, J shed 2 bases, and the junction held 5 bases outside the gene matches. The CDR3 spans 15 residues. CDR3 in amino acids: CASSLGDSNTGELFF. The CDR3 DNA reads TGTGCCAGCAGTTTGGGGGACAGTAACACCGGGGAGCTGTTTTTT.

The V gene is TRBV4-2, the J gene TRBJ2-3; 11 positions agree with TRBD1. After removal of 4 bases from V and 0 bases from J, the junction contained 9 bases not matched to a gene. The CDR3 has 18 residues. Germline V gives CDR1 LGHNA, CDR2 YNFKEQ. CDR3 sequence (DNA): TGTGCCAGCAGCCCAGGACAGGGGGCACTTTCTAGCACAGATACGCAGTATTTT. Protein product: CASSPGQGALSSTDTQYF.

The CDR3 spells CAISSTGGGYNEQFF. In DNA, the CDR3 is TGTGCCATCAGCTCGACAGGGGGCGGCTACAATGAGCAGTTCTTC. The chain links TRBV10-3 to TRBJ2-1; TRBD1 matches at 10 bases. The CDR3 is 15 residues long. The ends lost 6 bases at V and 3 bases at J; junction bases unmatched: 5. Germline V gene sequence: CDR1 ENHRY, CDR2 SYGVKD.

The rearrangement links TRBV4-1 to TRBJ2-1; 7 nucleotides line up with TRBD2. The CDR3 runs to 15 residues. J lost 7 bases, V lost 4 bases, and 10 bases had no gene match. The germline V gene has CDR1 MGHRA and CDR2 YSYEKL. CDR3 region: CASSPAERGLNEQFF. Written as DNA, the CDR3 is TGCGCCAGCAGCCCCGCGGAGCGGGGCCTGAATGAGCAGTTCTTC.

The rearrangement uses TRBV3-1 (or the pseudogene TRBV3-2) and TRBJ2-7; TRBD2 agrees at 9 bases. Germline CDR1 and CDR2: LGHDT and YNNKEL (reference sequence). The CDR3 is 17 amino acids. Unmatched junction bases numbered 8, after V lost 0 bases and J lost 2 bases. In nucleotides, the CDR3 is TGTGCCAGCAGCCAAGATGGTACTAGCGGGTGGACCTACGAGCAGTACTTC. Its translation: CASSQDGTSGWTYEQYF.

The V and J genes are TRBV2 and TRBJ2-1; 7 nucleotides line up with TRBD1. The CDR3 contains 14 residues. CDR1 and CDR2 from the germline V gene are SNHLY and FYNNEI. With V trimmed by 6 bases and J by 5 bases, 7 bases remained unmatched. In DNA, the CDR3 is TGTGCCAGCAGGCCCGGACAGGTAAACAATGAGCAGTTCTTC. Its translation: CASRPGQVNNEQFF. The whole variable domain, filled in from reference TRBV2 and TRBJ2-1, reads EPEVTQTPSHQVTQMGQEVILRCVPISNHLYFYWYRQILGQKVEFLVSFYNNEISEKSEIFDDQFSVERPDGSNFTLKIRSTKLEDSAMYFCASRPGQVNNEQFFGPGTRLTVL.

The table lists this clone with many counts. In DNA form, the CDR3 reads TGTGCCAGCAGTGACAGGTTTGCAACTAATGAAAAACTGTTTTTT. This sequence encodes CASSDRFATNEKLFF. This chain connects TRBV2 to TRBJ1-4; D not certain. The V and J ends lost 3 bases and 0 bases respectively, with 8 bases between them. Germline V lookup: CDR1 SNHLY, CDR2 FYNNEI. This CDR3 spans 15 amino acids. The full variable domain, with the rest looked up from reference TRBV2 and TRBJ1-4, is EPEVTQTPSHQVTQMGQEVILRCVPISNHLYFYWYRQILGQKVEFLVSFYNNEISEKSEIFDDQFSVERPDGSNFTLKIRSTKLEDSAMYFCASSDRFATNEKLFFGSGTQLSVL.

The CDR3 bases are TGTGCCAGCAGCTTCAGGACAGGGAGTGCGACCGGGGAGCTGTTTTTT. This translates into CASSFRTGSATGELFF. This chain connects TRBV5-8 to TRBJ2-2; TRBD1 matches at 8 bases. J lost 5 bases, V lost 2 bases, and 8 bases had no gene match. Germline V gives CDR1 SGHTS, CDR2 YDEGEE. The length of the CDR3 is 16 residues.

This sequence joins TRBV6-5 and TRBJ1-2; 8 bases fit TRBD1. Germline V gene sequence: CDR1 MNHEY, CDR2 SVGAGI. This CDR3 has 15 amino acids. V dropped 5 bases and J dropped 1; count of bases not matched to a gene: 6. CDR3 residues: CASSPWTGRNYGYTF. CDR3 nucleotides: TGTGCCAGCAGTCCCTGGACAGGGCGTAACTATGGCTACACCTTC.

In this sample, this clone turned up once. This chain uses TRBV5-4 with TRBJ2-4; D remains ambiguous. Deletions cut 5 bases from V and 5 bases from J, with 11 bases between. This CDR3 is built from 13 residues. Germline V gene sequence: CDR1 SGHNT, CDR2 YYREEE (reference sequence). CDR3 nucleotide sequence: TGTGCCAGCAGGCTCCAGGCAGAAAACATTCAGTACTTC. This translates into CASRLQAENIQYF.

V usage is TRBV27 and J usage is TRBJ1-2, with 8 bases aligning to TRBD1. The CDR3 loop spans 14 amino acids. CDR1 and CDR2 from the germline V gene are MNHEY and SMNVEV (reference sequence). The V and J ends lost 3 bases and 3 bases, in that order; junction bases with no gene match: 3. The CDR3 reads CASSFRGPDYGYTF. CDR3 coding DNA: TGTGCCAGCAGTTTCAGGGGGCCGGACTATGGCTACACCTTC.

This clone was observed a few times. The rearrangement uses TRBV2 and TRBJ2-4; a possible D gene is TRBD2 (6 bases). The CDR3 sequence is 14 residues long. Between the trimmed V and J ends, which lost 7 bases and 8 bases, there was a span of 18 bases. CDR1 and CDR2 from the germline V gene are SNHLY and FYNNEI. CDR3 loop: CASNGGTTGDIQYF. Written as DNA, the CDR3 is TGTGCCAGCAACGGCGGGACCACCGGGGACATTCAGTACTTC. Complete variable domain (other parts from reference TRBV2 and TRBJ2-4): EPEVTQTPSHQVTQMGQEVILRCVPISNHLYFYWYRQILGQKVEFLVSFYNNEISEKSEIFDDQFSVERPDGSNFTLKIRSTKLEDSAMYFCASNGGTTGDIQYFGAGTRLSVL.

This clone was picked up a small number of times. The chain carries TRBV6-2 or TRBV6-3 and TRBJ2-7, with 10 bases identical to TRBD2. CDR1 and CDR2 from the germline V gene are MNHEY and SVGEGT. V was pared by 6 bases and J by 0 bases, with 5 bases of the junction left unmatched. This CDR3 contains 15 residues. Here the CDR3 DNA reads TGTGCCAGCAGCACCAGGACTAGCGGCTCCTACGAGCAGTACTTC. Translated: CASSTRTSGSYEQYF.